A single sample is the source of the 32 T cell receptor beta chains below, sequenced in a study of siplizumab effects on memory and regulatory T cells. Assay used: immunoSEQ multiplex PCR; TCRdb lists only in-frame clones, some missing. The data contain 100,000 to 120,000 clones, more than 85% of them singletons. Source material: CD4+ T cells sorted from blood. The source of these receptors is a human donor in good health.

J is TRBJ1-2 and V is TRBV5-6; D gene unclear. In germline, CDR1 is SGHDT, CDR2 YYEEEE. This CDR3 has 14 residues. Trimming stripped 0 bases from V and 5 bases from J, with 11 bases between. The CDR3 loop reads CASSLGTLEYGYTF. The CDR3 DNA is TGTGCCAGCAGCTTGGGGACCTTAGAATATGGCTACACCTTC.

The gene calls are TRBV11-2 and TRBJ2-7; TRBD1 aligns across 7 bases. The CDR3 consists of 13 residues. CDR1 is SGHAT, CDR2 FQNNGV, per germline. V trimming: 3 bases; J trimming: 12 bases; junction bases outside the gene matches: 11. This CDR3 is CASSFPGTAGRYF. CDR3 nucleotide sequence: TGTGCCAGCAGCTTTCCCGGGACAGCCGGTCGGTACTTC.

The rearrangement joins TRBV5-1 to TRBJ2-2, with TRBD2 identical over 8 bases. Germline V gene lookup returns CDR1 SGHRS and CDR2 YFSETQ. The V and J ends lost 0 bases and 6 bases, in that order; junction bases with no gene match: 4. This CDR3 contains 15 residues. The CDR3 DNA sequence: TGCGCCAGCAGCTTGGTGCGGGAGGACTCCGGGGAGCTGTTTTTT. Amino acids: CASSLVREDSGELFF.

The CDR3 region has the DNA TGTGCCAGCAGCTTAGGGCTGTTGGAGACAGGGGTGGAAAACGAGCAGTACTTC. Translating gives CASSLGLLETGVENEQYF. The gene calls are TRBV7-9 and TRBJ2-7; 8 bases are a match to TRBD1. The J segment lost 5 bases and the V segment lost 1 base, leaving 16 bases of the junction unmatched. The length of the CDR3 is 18 residues. The germline CDR1 and CDR2 sequences are SEHNR and FQNEAQ (reference sequence).

The V call is TRBV7-8, the J call TRBJ2-1; weak D call: TRBD1 (6 bases). Germline CDR1 SGHVS, CDR2 FQNEAQ. V lost 7 bases and J 1 base, leaving 17 bases between the germline ends. The CDR3 extends over 16 amino acids. The CDR3 nucleotides are TGTGCCAGCACCAAAAACAGGGTGAGATCCTACAATGAGCAGTTCTTC. Translated: CASTKNRVRSYNEQFF.

The J gene is TRBJ1-1, the V gene TRBV4-1; no definite D call. Germline V gives CDR1 MGHRA, CDR2 YSYEKL. The CDR3 has 16 amino acids. V gave up 5 bases and J gave up 1 base, with 17 bases separating them. The CDR3 reads CASSSPTSTRNTEAFF. The CDR3 DNA is TGCGCCAGCAGCTCCCCCACCTCCACAAGGAACACTGAAGCTTTCTTT.

The rearrangement joins TRBV6-1 to TRBJ2-3; 7 positions agree with TRBD2. Trimming cost V 10 bases and J 6 bases; bases outside gene matches: 7. The CDR3 runs 12 residues. The germline V gene has CDR1 MNHNS and CDR2 SASEGT. The CDR3 sequence is CATRREADTQYF. CDR3 coding DNA: TGTGCCACCAGACGGGAGGCTGATACGCAGTATTTT.

The rearrangement links TRBV6-5 to TRBJ1-3, with TRBD1 matching over 8 bases. This CDR3 is 14 amino acids long. Germline loops: CDR1 MNHEY, CDR2 SVGAGI. J gave up 0 bases and V 8 bases, and 3 bases lay outside the gene matches. The CDR3: CASRGQVSGNTIYF. The DNA of the CDR3 is TGTGCCAGCCGGGGACAGGTCTCTGGAAACACCATATATTTT.

The rearrangement joins TRBV5-1 to TRBJ2-2; a possible D gene is TRBD2 (5 bases). CDR1 and CDR2 (germline): SGHRS, YFSETQ. This CDR3 is built from 14 residues. V lost 5 bases and J 1 base, leaving 9 bases between the germline ends. The CDR3 spells CASRGEMNTGELFF. Written as DNA, the CDR3 is TGCGCCAGCAGGGGAGAAATGAACACCGGGGAGCTGTTTTTT.

V usage is TRBV2 and J usage is TRBJ1-2; possible D gene TRBD1, 5 bases. V was shortened by 6 bases and J by 2 bases, with 13 bases between the two germline ends. This CDR3 has 14 residues. CDR1 is SNHLY and CDR2 is FYNNEI in the germline V gene. The DNA of the CDR3 is TGTGCCAGCAGACGATTGACAGCCAACTATGGCTACACCTTC. Encoded protein: CASRRLTANYGYTF.

In its sample, this clone was seen once. The chain carries TRBV7-8 and TRBJ1-2; no clear D gene. V lost 0 bases, J lost 4 bases, and 12 bases lay in between. Germline CDR1 is SGHVS and CDR2 is FQNEAQ. The CDR3 is 15 residues long. CDR3 DNA sequence: TGTGCCAGCAGCTTAGCGTTGGAGGGAGCCTATGGCTACACCTTC. This codes for CASSLALEGAYGYTF.

V and J are TRBV10-3 and TRBJ2-7, with D possibly TRBD1 on 7 matching bases. Per germline, CDR1 ENHRY and CDR2 SYGVKD. This CDR3 is 16 amino acids long. Trimming pared 3 bases from V and 2 bases from J, leaving 17 bases between. CDR3 in amino acids: CAISENQGGGPYEQYF. CDR3 bases: TGTGCCATCAGTGAAAATCAGGGGGGCGGACCCTACGAGCAGTACTTC.

CDR3 loop: CASSYFQGAGTDTQYF. CDR3 coding DNA: TGTGCCAGCAGTTACTTTCAGGGGGCAGGCACAGATACGCAGTATTTT. The chain is built from TRBV6-5 and TRBJ2-3; 8 bases align to TRBD1. Germline V gene data show CDR1 as MNHEY and CDR2 as SVGAGI. Germline trimming cut 1 base from V and 1 base from J; bases unmatched to any gene: 4. This CDR3 comprises 16 residues.

The chain couples TRBV5-1 to TRBJ2-1; a weak D match, TRBD1 (6 bases). The CDR3 has 17 amino acids. CDR1 SGHRS and CDR2 YFSETQ come from the germline V gene. Trimming took off 4 bases at V and 2 bases at J, with 19 bases between the two ends. The CDR3 DNA reads as TGCGCCAGCAGCCGTGAAGGGGGACGAAGCGCCTACAATGAGCAGTTCTTC. Protein: CASSREGGRSAYNEQFF. The full variable domain, completed using reference TRBV5-1 and TRBJ2-1, is KAGVTQTPRYLIKTRGQQVTLSCSPISGHRSVSWYQQTPGQGLQFLFEYFSETQRNKGNFPGRFSGRQFSNSRSEMNVSTLELGDSALYLCASSREGGRSAYNEQFFGPGTRLTVL.

The chain joins TRBV7-9 to TRBJ2-3, with D perhaps matching TRBD1 or TRBD2 (6 bases each). The CDR3 runs 16 residues. Per germline, CDR1 SEHNR and CDR2 FQNEAQ (reference sequence). The germline V and J ends were trimmed by 4 bases and 6 bases, with 20 bases remaining between them. CDR3: CASSSRGANLMDTQYF. The CDR3 bases are TGTGCCAGCAGCTCAAGGGGGGCTAACTTAATGGATACGCAGTATTTT.

V and J are TRBV5-5 and TRBJ1-1, with no clear D. V lost 4 bases and J lost 10, with 17 bases in between. The CDR3 contains 13 residues. Germline V lookup: CDR1 SGHKS, CDR2 YYEKEE (reference sequence). DNA for the CDR3: TGTGCCAGCAGCCCCGGGGTTAAGGAGGTAGCTTTCTTT. Translated: CASSPGVKEVAFF.

The gene calls are TRBV28 and TRBJ2-3; D call uncertain. The CDR3 has 13 amino acids. The V gene lost 5 bases and the J gene lost 4 bases, with 10 bases spanning the gap. Germline V CDR1 and CDR2: MDHEN, SYDVKM. CDR3 protein: CASSAGVPDTQYF. The CDR3 DNA follows: TGTGCCAGCAGTGCAGGTGTTCCAGATACGCAGTATTTT.

The gene calls are TRBV27 and TRBJ2-3, with D uncertain. CDR1 and CDR2 (germline): MNHEY, SMNVEV (reference sequence). There are 15 residues in the CDR3. V lost 2 bases and J lost 4, with 13 bases in between. The CDR3 spells CASSLVDPRADTQYF. The CDR3 DNA is TGTGCCAGCAGTTTAGTTGACCCTCGGGCAGATACGCAGTATTTT.

This chain links TRBV5-1 with TRBJ1-3; TRBD1 matches at 7 bases. The germline V gene encodes CDR1 SGHRS and CDR2 YFSETQ. The CDR3 spans 17 residues. Trimming took 4 bases from V and 0 from J; bases not matched to a gene: 10. The chain's CDR3 is CASSLVGTALSGNTIYF. For the CDR3, the DNA is TGCGCCAGCAGCCTGGTGGGGACAGCACTCTCTGGAAACACCATATATTTT.

The V gene is TRBV4-1, the J gene TRBJ2-7, with unresolved D. The germline V and J ends were trimmed by 0 bases and 2 bases, with 14 bases remaining between them. This CDR3 has 16 amino acids. Germline assignment: CDR1 MGHRA and CDR2 YSYEKL. The CDR3 sequence is CASSQEVASFAYEQYF. The CDR3 nucleotides read TGCGCCAGCAGCCAAGAGGTAGCCTCATTCGCCTACGAGCAGTACTTC.

This chain uses TRBV5-1 with TRBJ2-7, with a tentative D call TRBD2 (5 bases). Trimming stripped 1 base from V and 7 bases from J, with 12 bases between. The germline gives CDR1 SGHRS, CDR2 YFSETQ. The CDR3 loop spans 13 amino acids. The CDR3 is CASSLLPPGEQYF. Here the CDR3 DNA reads TGCGCCAGCAGCTTGCTCCCACCGGGAGAGCAGTACTTC.

This chain connects TRBV18 to TRBJ1-2, with D hard to call. This CDR3 is 14 amino acids long. V lost 3 bases, J lost 8 bases, and 16 bases lay in between. The V gene's germline CDR1 is KGHSH and CDR2 LQKENI. The CDR3 nucleotides read TGTGCCAGCTCACCTGGGATAGAAGCGAAAGGCTACACCTTC. As protein: CASSPGIEAKGYTF.

This clone has just one count. V is TRBV6-1 and J is TRBJ1-5, with TRBD1 identical over 12 bases. The CDR3 consists of 14 residues. Germline values: CDR1 MNHNS, CDR2 SASEGT. The trim removed 6 bases at V and 7 bases at J, leaving 4 bases unmatched. The CDR3 DNA sequence: TGTGCCAGCAGGTCCGGGACAGGGGGCCAGCCCCAGCATTTT. This sequence encodes CASRSGTGGQPQHF.

The chain has TRBV5-1 and TRBJ2-7; D may be TRBD1 or TRBD2 (5 bases each). The germline V and J ends were trimmed by 0 bases and 1 base, with 11 bases remaining between them. In germline, CDR1 is SGHRS, CDR2 YFSETQ. The CDR3 spans 15 residues. The CDR3 here is CASSLGGKESYEQYF. The CDR3 DNA sequence: TGCGCCAGCAGCTTGGGGGGGAAGGAGTCCTACGAGCAGTACTTC.

V gene TRBV5-1 combines with J gene TRBJ1-2; D gene ambiguous. Trimming left V 3 bases short and J 7 bases short, with 10 bases between. Per germline, CDR1 SGHRS and CDR2 YFSETQ. The CDR3 is 12 amino acids. The CDR3 spells CASSSSELGYTF. The CDR3 DNA reads as TGCGCCAGCAGCTCCTCTGAGCTTGGCTACACCTTC.

The chain recombines TRBV5-1 with TRBJ2-3; 7 bases fit TRBD2. Germline-derived CDR1 and CDR2 are SGHRS and YFSETQ. The CDR3 extends over 12 amino acids. The V gene end was trimmed by 7 bases and the J gene end by 6 bases; junction bases not matched to a gene: 5. The CDR3 DNA reads TGCGCCAGCTCCATCGGGGGGGATACGCAGTATTTT. Translated: CASSIGGDTQYF.

The genes are TRBV5-4 and TRBJ2-6; D call uncertain. Germline CDR1 and CDR2: SGHNT and YYREEE (reference sequence). V shed 3 bases and J shed 3 bases, with 10 bases lying between them. The CDR3 has 15 residues. The CDR3 DNA sequence: TGTGCCAGCAGCTCTAGTTCAGTTGGGGCCAACGTCCTGACTTTC. This encodes CASSSSSVGANVLTF.

CDR3 sequence (DNA): TGCGCCAGCAGCCAAGCCAGTACGAACACTGAAGCTTTCTTT. It specifies CASSQASTNTEAFF. The rearrangement joins TRBV5-1 to TRBJ1-1; no reliable D call. Germline V CDR1 and CDR2: SGHRS, YFSETQ. Trimming shortened V by 4 bases and J by 1 base, and 11 bases separated the two germline ends. The CDR3 sequence is 14 residues long.

The rearrangement uses TRBV11-2 and TRBJ1-1; D gene uncertain. V was clipped by 5 bases and J by 1 base, with 8 bases between them. From germline, CDR1 is SGHAT and CDR2 FQNNGV. The CDR3 has 13 amino acids. CDR3 nucleotides: TGTGCCAGCAGCAAGCGGGAGAACACTGAAGCTTTCTTT. It encodes CASSKRENTEAFF.

V gene TRBV11-3 combines with J gene TRBJ1-5; the match to TRBD1 covers 7 bases. Germline values: CDR1 SGHNT, CDR2 YENEEA. This CDR3 has 15 residues. V shed 7 bases, J shed 5 bases, and the junction held 11 bases outside the gene matches. DNA of the CDR3: TGTGCCAGCACCCCAGGGGGTGGGGGGGATCAGCCCCAGCATTTT. It codes for CASTPGGGGDQPQHF.

The V call is TRBV9, the J call TRBJ1-1, with 7 bases aligning to TRBD1. Trimming took 4 bases from V and 4 from J; bases not matched to a gene: 4. This CDR3 comprises 13 residues. Germline V gene lookup returns CDR1 SGDLS and CDR2 YYNGEE. CDR3 coding DNA: TGTGCCAGCAGCAGACAGGGAGGCACTGAAGCTTTCTTT. This sequence encodes CASSRQGGTEAFF.

The rearrangement links TRBV6-6 to TRBJ2-7; D ambiguous. This CDR3 comprises 14 residues. Trimming shortened V by 8 bases and J by 0 bases, and 14 bases separated the two germline ends. Germline-derived CDR1 and CDR2 are MNHNY and SVGAGI (reference sequence). This CDR3 reads CASFLTPFSYEQYF. DNA for the CDR3: TGTGCCAGCTTCCTAACCCCCTTCTCCTACGAGCAGTACTTC.